Each of the 19 T cell receptor beta chains below was sequenced from the same sample in a study of response to subunit inactivated influenza vaccine. TCRdb re-called the RT-PCR reads with MiXCR, one entry per CDR3 protein. The data contain 650,000 to 800,000 distinct CDR3 sequences, approximately 15% of them seen just once; the ten biggest clones take up approximately 6.5%. Sample: PBMCs from blood, taken 14 to 15 days before vaccination. The receptors were sampled from a man aged 50 to 60 who received an inactivated influenza vaccine.

The sample holds a few counts of this clonotype. The chain uses TRBV11-2 and TRBJ2-3, with TRBD2 matching 9 bases. This CDR3 spans 21 amino acids. With 6 bases clipped from V and 4 bases from J, the junction kept 26 bases outside the gene matches. The germline V gene encodes CDR1 SGHAT and CDR2 FQNNGV. The CDR3 loop reads CASRALLDPGGGGARADTQYF. The CDR3, as DNA: TGTGCCAGCAGGGCCCTCCTGGATCCTGGGGGCGGGGGGGCCCGAGCAGATACGCAGTATTTT. The full variable domain, its missing parts supplied by reference TRBV11-2 and TRBJ2-3, is EAGVAQSPRYKIIEKRQSVAFWCNPISGHATLYWYQQILGQGPKLLIQFQNNGVVDDSQLPKDRFSAERLKGVDSTLKIQPAKLEDSAVYLCASRALLDPGGGGARADTQYFGPGTRLTVL.

Many counts were recorded for this clonotype. The gene calls are TRBV6-5 and TRBJ2-1; D gene ambiguous. The CDR3 has 14 amino acids. V was shortened by 0 bases and J by 10 bases, with 13 bases between the two germline ends. CDR1 and CDR2 from the germline V gene are MNHEY and SVGAGI. The CDR3 reads CASSYSKNSLEQFF. Here the CDR3 DNA reads TGTGCCAGCAGTTACTCAAAAAACTCCCTCGAGCAGTTCTTC.

This clonotype was counted at least ten times. The V call is TRBV7-6, the J call TRBJ2-3, with TRBD1 matching over 11 bases. CDR1 and CDR2 (germline): SGHVS, FNYEAQ. J gave up 4 bases and V 4 bases, and 4 bases lay outside the gene matches. CDR3 length: 15 amino acids. CDR3 nucleotides: TGTGCCAGCAGCTATCCGGGACAGGGGGCAGATACGCAGTATTTT. Encoded protein: CASSYPGQGADTQYF.

The DNA for the CDR3 is TGTGCCTGGAGTGTACGGATTGGCGATGAGCAGTTCTTC. This gives the protein CAWSVRIGDEQFF. The gene calls are TRBV30 and TRBJ2-1, with no clear D. The length of the CDR3 is 13 residues. The germline CDR1 and CDR2 sequences are GTSNPN and SVGIG (reference sequence). V lost 0 bases and J lost 8, with 11 bases in between.

This clonotype was recorded at least ten times. V usage is TRBV2 and J usage is TRBJ2-5; 11 bases are shared with TRBD1. J lost 1 base, V lost 10 bases, and 8 bases had no gene match. The CDR3 runs 15 residues. The germline CDR1 and CDR2 sequences are SNHLY and FYNNEI. The CDR3 DNA sequence: TGTGCCACCTTGGACAGGGGGCGAGTCCAAGAGACCCAGTACTTC. This codes for CATLDRGRVQETQYF.

Many counts were recorded for this clonotype. The chain combines TRBV4-2 with TRBJ2-7; no clear D. Germline CDR1 LGHNA, CDR2 YNFKEQ. The CDR3 consists of 11 residues. Trimming took off 1 base at V and 2 bases at J, with 0 bases between the two ends. The CDR3 DNA follows: TGTGCCAGCAGCCAAGCCTACGAGCAGTACTTC. Translation: CASSQAYEQYF.

The chain combines TRBV6-2 or TRBV6-3 with TRBJ2-7, with unresolved D. Trimming cost V 2 bases and J 8 bases, with 7 bases left between them. The length of the CDR3 is 11 residues. Germline V lookup: CDR1 MNHEY, CDR2 SVGEGT. CDR3 loop: CASSYGPKQYF. The DNA for the CDR3 is TGTGCCAGCAGTTACGGTCCTAAGCAGTACTTC.

The rearrangement links TRBV19 to TRBJ2-2; TRBD1 or TRBD2 may be the D gene (6 bases each). This CDR3 region has 16 residues. Germline V gene sequence: CDR1 LNHDA, CDR2 SQIVND (reference sequence). Trimming removed 6 bases at V and 3 bases at J, with 17 bases between. CDR3 protein: CASSVVGGEHTGELFF. CDR3 bases: TGTGCCAGTAGCGTCGTGGGGGGCGAACACACCGGGGAGCTGTTTTTT.

Ten or more counts support this clonotype. The rearrangement links TRBV5-1 to TRBJ2-1, with 11 bases aligning to TRBD2. Germline lookup yields CDR1 SGHRS and CDR2 YFSETQ. This CDR3 comprises 15 residues. J was trimmed by 5 bases and V by 4 bases; bases with no gene match: 5. The CDR3 sequence is CASSMGLAVDNEQFF. Written as DNA, the CDR3 is TGCGCCAGCAGCATGGGACTAGCGGTAGACAATGAGCAGTTCTTC.

This clonotype was picked up a small number of times. The chain joins TRBV20-1 to TRBJ2-1; D gene ambiguous. The CDR3 contains 11 residues. CDR1 DFQATT and CDR2 SNEGSKA come from the germline V gene (reference sequence). V lost 7 bases and J lost 4, with 8 bases in between. The CDR3 DNA is TGCAGTGTCTTACAGTACAATGAGCAGTTCTTC. This translates into CSVLQYNEQFF.

This clonotype was counted a few times. The rearrangement links TRBV5-1 to TRBJ2-3; perhaps TRBD1 as D (5 bases). V gave up 0 bases and J gave up 0 bases, with 11 bases separating them. CDR1 is SGHRS, CDR2 YFSETQ, per germline. The CDR3 covers 16 residues. The CDR3 coding sequence is TGCGCCAGCAGCTTGGGGGGCGCCCCTAGCACAGATACGCAGTATTTT. Protein sequence: CASSLGGAPSTDTQYF.

This clonotype has a handful of counts. The genes are TRBV6-2 or TRBV6-3 and TRBJ2-1; TRBD2 matches at 12 bases. In germline, CDR1 is MNHEY, CDR2 SVGEGT. CDR3 length: 15 amino acids. The V and J ends lost 5 bases and 7 bases, in that order; junction bases with no gene match: 6. The CDR3 here is CASSRLAGEANEQFF. In DNA, the CDR3 is TGTGCCAGCAGTCGACTAGCGGGAGAAGCGAATGAGCAGTTCTTC.

This clonotype was found a few times. This chain uses TRBV20-1 with TRBJ2-2; no clear D. This CDR3 comprises 13 residues. Looked up from germline, CDR1 is DFQATT and CDR2 is SNEGSKA (reference sequence). With 3 bases removed from V and 1 base from J, the gap between germline ends came to 6 bases. This CDR3 reads CSARAVNTGELFF. CDR3 in DNA: TGCAGTGCTAGGGCGGTGAACACCGGGGAGCTGTTTTTT.

This chain connects TRBV7-3 to TRBJ2-1; 7 nucleotides line up with TRBD2. The CDR3 extends over 16 amino acids. Losses at the gene ends were 5 bases for V and 5 bases for J; bases not matched to a gene: 12. Looked up from germline, CDR1 is SGHTA and CDR2 is FQGTGA. This CDR3 reads CASSPLGGSLDNEQFF. CDR3 bases: TGTGCCAGCAGCCCTCTTGGCGGGAGTCTCGACAATGAGCAGTTCTTC.

This clonotype was recorded at least ten times. The rearrangement links TRBV2 to TRBJ2-5, with a possible D match to TRBD2 (5 bases). There are 15 residues in the CDR3. The germline V and J ends were trimmed by 1 base and 5 bases, with 14 bases remaining between them. Germline assignment: CDR1 SNHLY and CDR2 FYNNEI. CDR3 in amino acids: CASSEGSIRGETQYF. The DNA for the CDR3 is TGTGCCAGCAGTGAAGGAAGCATTCGCGGGGAGACCCAGTACTTC.

This clonotype showed up just a few times. The V gene is TRBV6-2 or TRBV6-3, the J gene TRBJ2-7, with 10 bases fitting TRBD2. Trimming took 4 bases from V and 4 from J; bases not matched to a gene: 7. The CDR3 runs 15 residues. Germline lookup yields CDR1 MNHEY and CDR2 SVGEGT. CDR3 DNA: TGTGCCAGCAGTTCCCCTAGCGGGGGAATTTACGAGCAGTACTTC. This codes for CASSSPSGGIYEQYF.

This clonotype was seen a few times. This chain joins TRBV16 and TRBJ2-1; 10 bases agree with TRBD1. Per germline, CDR1 KGHSY and CDR2 FQNENV. V was pared by 0 bases and J by 8 bases, with 1 base of the junction left unmatched. The CDR3 sequence is 14 residues long. The CDR3 DNA follows: TGTGCCAGCAGCCAATCTGGGACAGGGGATGAGCAGTTCTTC. It specifies CASSQSGTGDEQFF.

The sample holds many counts of this clonotype. The CDR3 here is CASSPGTGWPGEQYF. In DNA, the CDR3 is TGTGCCAGCTCACCAGGGACAGGATGGCCCGGCGAGCAGTACTTC. J is TRBJ2-7 and V is TRBV18; 8 nucleotides line up with TRBD1. V lost 2 bases to trimming and J lost 6 bases; unmatched junction nucleotides: 9. The length of the CDR3 is 15 residues. Germline values: CDR1 KGHSH, CDR2 LQKENI.

This clonotype was found a few times. The chain recombines TRBV5-6 with TRBJ2-7; 10 nucleotides match TRBD2. The CDR3 totals 16 residues. The V and J ends lost 4 bases and 3 bases, in that order; junction bases with no gene match: 10. Germline V gene sequence: CDR1 SGHDT, CDR2 YYEEEE. CDR3 sequence reads: CASSRNSGGPVYEQYF. CDR3 nucleotide sequence: TGTGCCAGCAGCCGGAATAGCGGGGGGCCGGTCTACGAGCAGTACTTC.